The present T cell receptor (beta chain) was sequenced within a study of T-cell reconstitution after alpha-beta-depleted transplantation in children. General study results and limits: The high TCRbeta diversity at day 60 in some patients came from surviving recipient T cells and thymic progenitors. Reportedly, only several hundred clones from non-depleted graft cells drove alpha-beta T-cell counts at about two months. A year had passed since transplant, and T-cell counts and diversity by then came mostly from newly produced T cells.

CDR1 and CDR2 from the germline V gene are SGDLS and YYNGEE. This CDR3 contains 16 residues. Preparation of the TCRbeta library was carried out with unique molecular identifiers. One entry per CDR3 protein, called by TCRdb with MiXCR from the PCR reads. The table has about 74,000 distinct CDR3 sequences, about 14% seen once. The sample holds a few counts of this clonotype. The antigen is undetermined. A junction boundary mismatches the germline segment, possibly from a read error. This receptor was obtained from a male patient between 2 and 15 years old who had a stem cell transplant for acute lymphoblastic leukemia, so the T cells may come from the graft donor. The material sequenced was PBMCs, mostly from graft donor cells, taken 180 days after TCRalphabeta/CD19-depleted stem cell transplant. V and J are TRBV9 and TRBJ1-1, with a possible D match to TRBD1 (5 bases). The CDR3 is CASSGLTPRGNTEAFF. CDR3 nucleotides: TGTGCCAGCAGCGGCCTAACCCCTCGGGGCAACACTGAAGCTTTCTTC.